The clone carrying this T cell receptor (beta chain) was counted a few times. The PCR made use of 60 Vbeta and 13 Jbeta primers. TCRdb keeps only in-frame clones here, not all; method: immunoSEQ multiplex PCR. Of 160,000 or so clones listed, around 73% are singletons. There are 15 residues in the CDR3. Between the trimmed V and J ends, which lost 3 bases and 1 base, there was a span of 10 bases. Germline CDR1 and CDR2: KGHSH and LQKENI. This entry is derived from a study of cytomegalovirus exposure and HLA in healthy donors. The chain carries TRBV18 and TRBJ1-5, with D possibly being TRBD1 (6 bases). The sequence came from a man aged 55 to 70 in good health and CMV-seronegative. The specimen sequenced was PBMCs. The CDR3 protein is CASSPRGGSNQPQHF. The CDR3 coding sequence is TGTGCCAGCTCACCCAGGGGCGGGAGCAATCAGCCCCAGCATTTT.